Presented here are 7 T cell receptor beta chains from one specimen sequenced in a study of regulatory T cells (dated by TCRdb to the late 2010s). Preparation of the library involved the immunoSEQ multiplex PCR assay. The multiplex PCR used 52 forward TRBV primers and 13 reverse TRBJ primers, with assay-based and computational corrections for amplification bias. In its TCRdb copy, this immuneACCESS table keeps in-frame sequences only and misses some clones. Where compared with another copy, unresolved V genes explain less than half of these, and the others have no known cause. Present in this sample are just over 20,000 clones, approximately 94% of which were seen just once. Clones ranked in the top ten supply roughly 4% of the sample. Input material: CD8+ T cells sorted from blood. Receptors originate from a child aged 2 to 10 with CD3G deficiency.

The chain combines TRBV9 with TRBJ2-3, with D perhaps given as TRBD1 or TRBD2 (5 bases each). From germline, CDR1 is SGDLS and CDR2 YYNGEE. The CDR3 runs to 16 residues. V was trimmed by 0 bases and J by 4 bases, leaving 15 bases between them. The CDR3, as DNA: TGTGCCAGCAGCGTAGGGGACCAGCCCTTGGCAGATACGCAGTATTTT. Translated: CASSVGDQPLADTQYF.

V and J are TRBV28 and TRBJ2-7; the D is unclear. This CDR3 spans 12 amino acids. CDR1 is MDHEN, CDR2 SYDVKM, per germline. V lost 5 bases and J 3 bases, leaving 8 bases between the germline ends. The DNA of the CDR3 is TGTGCCAGCAGTACTACCTACTACGAGCAGTACTTC. This sequence encodes CASSTTYYEQYF.

The rearrangement links TRBV2 to TRBJ1-1; 10 bases are shared with TRBD1. Germline V CDR1 and CDR2: SNHLY, FYNNEI. V was clipped by 6 bases and J by 1 base; unmatched bases: 5. This CDR3 spans 15 amino acids. The chain's CDR3 is CASRPRTGGNTEAFF. The CDR3 nucleotides read TGTGCCAGCAGGCCCCGGACAGGGGGGAACACTGAAGCTTTCTTT.

This clone was counted a single time. This chain links TRBV6-1 with TRBJ2-7, with 12 bases fitting TRBD2. The CDR3 sequence is 15 residues long. CDR1 and CDR2 from the germline V gene are MNHNS and SASEGT. After removal of 4 bases from V and 5 bases from J, the junction contained 6 bases not matched to a gene. CDR3 DNA sequence: TGTGCCAGCAGTGGACTAGCGGGAGCCCTGAACGAGCAGTACTTC. Amino acids: CASSGLAGALNEQYF.

This clone was recorded only once. This chain uses TRBV28 with TRBJ2-2, with D maybe TRBD1 (5 bases). The V and J ends lost 6 bases and 0 bases respectively, with 11 bases between them. Per germline, CDR1 MDHEN and CDR2 SYDVKM. This CDR3 has 15 amino acids. The CDR3 loop reads CASSTTVTNTGELFF. CDR3 nucleotide sequence: TGTGCCAGCAGCACGACAGTTACGAACACCGGGGAGCTGTTTTTT.

This clone was recorded a few times. The junction departs from germline at one end; a sequencing error may be responsible. The V gene is TRBV6-1, the J gene TRBJ2-1; D is undetermined. The CDR3 contains 14 residues. Germline values: CDR1 MNHNS, CDR2 SASEGT. The CDR3 loop is CASSEVSSYNEQFF. CDR3 coding DNA: TGTGCCAGCAGTGAGGTCTCCTCCTATAATGAGCAGTTCTTC.

This rearrangement joins TRBV28 to TRBJ2-3; D gene unclear. Trimming left V 5 bases short and J 2 bases short, with 17 bases between. Germline V lookup: CDR1 MDHEN, CDR2 SYDVKM. The CDR3 runs to 16 residues. The chain's CDR3 is CASSSPTGSHTDTQYF. CDR3 bases: TGTGCCAGCAGTAGTCCCACTGGGTCACACACAGATACGCAGTATTTT. Full variable domain (rest looked up from reference TRBV28 and TRBJ2-3): DVKVTQSSRYLVKRTGEKVFLECVQDMDHENMFWYRQDPGLGLRLIYFSYDVKMKEKGDIPEGYSVSREKKERFSLILESASTNQTSMYLCASSSPTGSHTDTQYFGPGTRLTVL.